This TCR beta chain was obtained from a study of blood T cells in healthy people across ages. Study results and caveats: Both naive CD4+ cell counts and diversity were greater in long-lived donors than in aged donors.

The CDR3 has 15 residues. Germline CDR1 and CDR2: DFQATT and SNEGSKA (reference sequence). V lost 0 bases, J lost 5 bases, and 16 bases lay in between. Every donor gave 9 to 10 milliliters of peripheral blood. Total RNA extraction produced at least 6 micrograms (per sample) for the study. This clonotype has just a few counts. The target antigen is unknown. Using a J-beta primer mix together with a sample-barcoded 5' primer, a second PCR was run for roughly 6 to 12 cycles. The template-switch adaptor, which had 12 random nucleotides, put a tag on each cDNA molecule. Via MiXCR, TCRdb re-called the 5' RACE reads, giving one row per CDR3 protein. This table holds 550,000 to 750,000 distinct CDR3 sequences, 20% to 25% found once.

This chain uses TRBV20-1 with TRBJ2-5, with TRBD1 as a possible D gene (6 bases). Sequencing was done on a sample of blood. This TCR was recovered from a man between 65 and 85 years old in good health. The CDR3 DNA sequence: TGCAGTGCTAGAGATGTGGCAGGGGTGGGCGAGACCCAGTACTTC. Protein product: CSARDVAGVGETQYF.